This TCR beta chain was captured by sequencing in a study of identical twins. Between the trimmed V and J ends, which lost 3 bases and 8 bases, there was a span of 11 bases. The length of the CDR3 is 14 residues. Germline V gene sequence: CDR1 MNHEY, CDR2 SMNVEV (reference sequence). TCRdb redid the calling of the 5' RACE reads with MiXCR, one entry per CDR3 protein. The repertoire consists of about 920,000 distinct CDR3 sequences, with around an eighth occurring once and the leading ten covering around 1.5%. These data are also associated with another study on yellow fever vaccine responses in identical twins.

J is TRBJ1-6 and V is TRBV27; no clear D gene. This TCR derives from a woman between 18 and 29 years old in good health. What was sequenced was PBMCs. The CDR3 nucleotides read TGTGCCAGCAGTTTCCGGCTGGTCTATTCACCCCTCCACTTT. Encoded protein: CASSFRLVYSPLHF.